A single count supports the clone carrying this T cell receptor (beta chain). Per the original data handling: Counts of nucleated cells, estimated from reference gene primer amplification, were obtained. The data were produced by immunoSEQ multiplex PCR, yet TCRdb's version contains in-frame clones alone and is incomplete. That table gives V, J and clone size, and the DNA gave D and trimming. The sample consists of roughly 260,000 clones, about 87% of them appearing once. This specimen belongs to a study of blood T cell repertoires in COVID-19. For the study at large: There were acute and convalescent COVID-19 samples, and they came from the United States, Italy and Spain. Nucleic acid was either cDNA or gDNA, and it came from T cells, B-cell-depleted T cells, or PBMCs.

The source material was peripheral blood. The sequence came from a woman aged 45-59 years with acute or convalescent COVID-19.

CDR3 loop: CASSLGTSGTEQFF. CDR3 bases: TGTGCCAGCAGCTTAGGGACTAGCGGGACGGAGCAGTTCTTC. This chain joins TRBV7-3 and TRBJ2-1; 13 bases match TRBD2. Germline V gives CDR1 SGHTA, CDR2 FQGTGA. After removal of 2 bases from V and 10 bases from J, the junction contained 2 bases not matched to a gene. CDR3 length: 14 residues.